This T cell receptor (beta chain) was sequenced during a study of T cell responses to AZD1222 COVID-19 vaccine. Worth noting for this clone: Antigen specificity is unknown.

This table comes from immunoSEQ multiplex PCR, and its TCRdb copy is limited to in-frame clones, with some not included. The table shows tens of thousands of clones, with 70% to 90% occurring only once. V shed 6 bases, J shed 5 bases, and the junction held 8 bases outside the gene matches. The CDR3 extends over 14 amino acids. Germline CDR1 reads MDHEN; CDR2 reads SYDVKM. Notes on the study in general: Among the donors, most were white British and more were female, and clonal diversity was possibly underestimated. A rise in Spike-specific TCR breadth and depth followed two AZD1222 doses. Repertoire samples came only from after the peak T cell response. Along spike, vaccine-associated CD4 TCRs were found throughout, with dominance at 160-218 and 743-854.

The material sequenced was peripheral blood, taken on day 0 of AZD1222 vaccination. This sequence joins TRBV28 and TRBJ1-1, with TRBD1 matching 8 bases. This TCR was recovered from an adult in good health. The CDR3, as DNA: TGTGCCAGCAGCCGGACAGGGTTGTGGACTGAAGCTTTCTTT. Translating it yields CASSRTGLWTEAFF.